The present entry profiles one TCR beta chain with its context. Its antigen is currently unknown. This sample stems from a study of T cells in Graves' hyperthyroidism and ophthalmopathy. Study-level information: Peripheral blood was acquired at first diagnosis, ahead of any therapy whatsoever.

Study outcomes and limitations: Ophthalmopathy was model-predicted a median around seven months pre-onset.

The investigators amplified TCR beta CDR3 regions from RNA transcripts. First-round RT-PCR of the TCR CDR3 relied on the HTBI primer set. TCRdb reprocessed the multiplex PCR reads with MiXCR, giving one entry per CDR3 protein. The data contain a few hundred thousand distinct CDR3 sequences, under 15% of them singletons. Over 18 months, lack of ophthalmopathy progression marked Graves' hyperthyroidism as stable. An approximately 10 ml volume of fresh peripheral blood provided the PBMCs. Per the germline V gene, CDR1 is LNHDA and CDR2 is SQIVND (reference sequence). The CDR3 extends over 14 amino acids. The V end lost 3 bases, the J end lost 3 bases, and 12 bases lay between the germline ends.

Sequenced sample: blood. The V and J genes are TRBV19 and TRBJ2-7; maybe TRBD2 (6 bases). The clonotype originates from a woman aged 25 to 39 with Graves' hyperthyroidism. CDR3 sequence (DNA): TGTGCCAGTAGTATTGCTAGCGCCGACTACGAGCAGTACTTC. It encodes CASSIASADYEQYF.